The 22 T cell receptor beta chains presented below share a single source sample, sequenced in a study of post-analysis software for immune sequencing data (dated by TCRdb to between 2015 and 2017). What the work shows at the level of the full study, not this receptor alone: Patients showed significantly higher frequencies than controls for roughly 5 TRBV segments, among them TRBV5-6, TRBV5-1 and TRBV20-1.

Library creation used PCR. The reads were generated on an Illumina HiSeq 2500. To reduce PCR and sequencing biases, unique molecular identifiers were incorporated into the TCR beta cDNA libraries. The public reads were run again by TCRdb, first through fastp at Q25 and then through MiXCR, and only productive beta chains were kept. For every CDR3 protein sequence, its rows merge into one entry that carries the most common genes and DNA. The sample includes hundreds of thousands of distinct CDR3 sequences, with less than 35% observed a single time. The ten biggest clones cover 13% of the sample. These TCRs' antigens remain unknown. Specimen: blood. Receptors were obtained from a girl aged 5-17 years with multiple sclerosis.

DNA of the CDR3: TGCAGTGCTAAGAGCCGAGCGGCTTTGGTGGAGACCCAGTACTTC. Its protein product is CSAKSRAALVETQYF. The gene calls are TRBV20-1 and TRBJ2-5, with D perhaps TRBD2 (5 bases). The CDR3 is 15 amino acids. The V and J ends lost 4 bases and 5 bases respectively, with 20 bases between them. Germline V gene lookup returns CDR1 DFQATT and CDR2 SNEGSKA (reference sequence).

This clonotype was seen many times. This sequence joins TRBV12-3 or TRBV12-4 and TRBJ2-3, with D tentatively TRBD2 (6 bases). The CDR3 runs 15 residues. The V and J ends lost 2 bases and 2 bases respectively, with 11 bases between them. CDR3 nucleotide sequence: TGTGCCAGCAGTTTACAGGCGGGGACCACAGATACGCAGTATTTT. Its protein is CASSLQAGTTDTQYF.

Of note for this clonotype: One end of the junction varies from germline; a read error may be responsible. The CDR3 here is CAISQEGVSGANVLTF. The CDR3 DNA sequence: TGCGCCATCAGCCAAGAGGGGGTCTCTGGGGCCAACGTCCTGACTTTC. V is TRBV4-3 and J is TRBJ2-6; D is perhaps TRBD1 (6 bases). Germline V gives CDR1 LGHNA, CDR2 YSLEER. CDR3 length: 16 amino acids.

V is TRBV30 and J is TRBJ1-1; TRBD1 matches at 7 bases. There are 12 residues in the CDR3. Germline V gene data show CDR1 as GTSNPN and CDR2 as SVGIG (reference sequence). The V segment lost 3 bases and the J segment 7 bases; nucleotides outside the gene matches: 5. The CDR3 protein is CAWRGGAGEAFF. The DNA for the CDR3 is TGTGCCTGGAGAGGGGGCGCGGGTGAAGCTTTCTTT. Together with reference TRBV30 and TRBJ1-1, the CDR3 gives the full variable domain: SQTIHQWPATLVQPVGSPLSLECTVEGTSNPNLYWYRQAAGRGLQLLFYSVGIGQISSEVPQNLSASRPQDRQFILSSKKLLLSDSGFYLCAWRGGAGEAFFGQGTRLTVV.

The rearrangement uses TRBV6-2 or TRBV6-3 and TRBJ2-5, with 9 bases fitting TRBD2. The germline V gene has CDR1 MNHEY and CDR2 SVGEGT. This CDR3 has 23 amino acids. V gave up 7 bases and J gave up 0 bases; unmatched junction bases: 30. The CDR3 DNA reads TGTGCCAGCATCGCTGTGGGCTCCTGGGGTCTAGCGGGGAAATCAGAGTACCAAGAGACCCAGTACTTC. This encodes CASIAVGSWGLAGKSEYQETQYF.

CDR3 sequence reads: CSARGGRGGQPQHF. For the CDR3, the DNA is TGCAGTGCTAGAGGGGGAAGGGGAGGTCAGCCCCAGCATTTT. The rearrangement joins TRBV20-1 to TRBJ1-5, with D perhaps matching TRBD1 (5 bases). Germline values: CDR1 DFQATT, CDR2 SNEGSKA (reference sequence). The CDR3 consists of 14 residues. Between the trimmed V and J ends, which lost 1 base and 6 bases, there was a span of 13 bases.

The genes are TRBV13 and TRBJ1-2, with TRBD1 matching over 7 bases. V was clipped by 2 bases and J by 5 bases; unmatched bases: 5. Germline V gene data show CDR1 as PRHDT and CDR2 as FYEKMQ (reference sequence). The CDR3 covers 14 residues. The CDR3 DNA reads TGTGCCAGCAGCTTATCAAACAGGGGATATGGCTACACCTTC. It codes for CASSLSNRGYGYTF.

The table lists this clonotype with a few counts. The DNA of the CDR3 is TGTGCCAGCAGCCCTCGGGTAGCGGGGGGGACAATCGATGAGCAGTTCTTC. It translates to CASSPRVAGGTIDEQFF. The chain joins TRBV12-3 or TRBV12-4 to TRBJ2-1; 11 bases are shared with TRBD2. V lost 6 bases, J lost 8 bases, and 15 bases stayed unmatched. This CDR3 has 17 residues.

The CDR3 DNA sequence: TGTGCCAGCAGTTTGTACCCCCAGCACTACGAGCAGTACTTC. This codes for CASSLYPQHYEQYF. This chain connects TRBV12-3 or TRBV12-4 to TRBJ2-7; D gene unclear. V was clipped by 3 bases and J by 3 bases, with 12 bases between them. The length of the CDR3 is 14 residues.

There are a few counts of this clonotype. V is TRBV7-9 and J is TRBJ2-7, with no clear D. Deletions cut 4 bases from V and 0 bases from J, with 10 bases between. This CDR3 comprises 14 residues. The germline V gene has CDR1 SEHNR and CDR2 FQNEAQ (reference sequence). CDR3 nucleotide sequence: TGTGCCAGCAGCTCCGCCCGGGTCTCCTACGAGCAGTACTTC. Protein product: CASSSARVSYEQYF.

This sequence joins TRBV7-2 and TRBJ2-3, with D possibly TRBD2 on 7 matching bases. This CDR3 region has 16 residues. Germline V gives CDR1 SGHTA, CDR2 FQGNSA. V shed 7 bases and J shed 0 bases, with 17 bases lying between them. The CDR3 DNA sequence: TGTGCCAGCATCCGATTGGCGGGGGCCAGCACAGATACGCAGTATTTT. It specifies CASIRLAGASTDTQYF. Looking up the rest from reference TRBV7-2 and TRBJ2-3 gives the full variable domain: GAGVSQSPSNKVTEKGKDVELRCDPISGHTALYWYRQSLGQGLEFLIYFQGNSAPDKSGLPSDRFSAERTGGSVSTLTIQRTQQEDSAVYLCASIRLAGASTDTQYFGPGTRLTVL.

On this clonotype: An end of the junction does not agree with germline; a read error may underlie this. V is TRBV5-1 and J is TRBJ1-2, with no clear D. The CDR3 runs 15 residues. Germline V gives CDR1 SGHRS, CDR2 YFSETQ. As DNA, the CDR3 is TGCGCCAGCAGCTTGGACGGGATAGTGGACTATAGCTACACCTTC. It encodes CASSLDGIVDYSYTF.

This clonotype was seen more than once but under ten times. The chain combines TRBV11-2 with TRBJ2-3; 8 nucleotides match TRBD2. Losses at the gene ends were 4 bases for V and 6 bases for J; bases not matched to a gene: 3. This CDR3 has 13 residues. Germline V gene sequence: CDR1 SGHAT, CDR2 FQNNGV. CDR3 bases: TGTGCCAGCAGCTATCCTAGCGGGGATACGCAGTATTTT. It encodes CASSYPSGDTQYF.

The rearrangement links TRBV4-1 to TRBJ2-7; 11 bases match TRBD2. This CDR3 has 17 amino acids. With V trimmed by 1 base and J by 3 bases, 8 bases remained unmatched. CDR1 and CDR2 (germline): MGHRA, YSYEKL. The CDR3 sequence is CASSQVVTGTSGYEQYF. The CDR3 DNA follows: TGCGCCAGCAGCCAAGTCGTGACCGGGACTAGCGGCTACGAGCAGTACTTC.

This clonotype was seen only a few times. This chain connects TRBV10-3 to TRBJ2-3, with 10 positions matching TRBD1. Germline lookup yields CDR1 ENHRY and CDR2 SYGVKD. The length of the CDR3 is 15 residues. The junction had 4 bases not matched to a gene; V was cut back by 4 bases and J by 3 bases. The CDR3 is CAISATGGWTDTQYF. In DNA form, the CDR3 reads TGTGCCATCAGTGCGACAGGGGGCTGGACAGATACGCAGTATTTT.

The chain combines TRBV3-1 with TRBJ2-5; no clear D. There are 12 residues in the CDR3. The germline gives CDR1 LGHDT, CDR2 YNNKEL (reference sequence). V was shortened by 1 base and J by 11 bases, with 11 bases between the two germline ends. This CDR3 is CASSQGPREQYF. The DNA of the CDR3 is TGTGCCAGCAGCCAAGGGCCGCGTGAGCAGTACTTC.

This clonotype has a handful of counts. This sequence joins TRBV6-1 and TRBJ1-2, with 7 positions matching TRBD1. CDR1 and CDR2 from the germline V gene are MNHNS and SASEGT. Trimming cost V 1 base and J 7 bases; bases outside gene matches: 9. The CDR3 is 15 residues long. CDR3 loop: CASSEGQGGLGGYTF. The CDR3 bases are TGTGCCAGCAGTGAAGGACAGGGCGGGTTGGGTGGCTACACCTTC.

About this clonotype: A much larger clone lies one base from this, so it may be a read error. The rearrangement uses TRBV12-3 or TRBV12-4 and TRBJ1-4, with D unclear. This CDR3 region has 13 residues. V lost 3 bases, J lost 4 bases, and 6 bases lay in between. CDR3 in amino acids: CASSLKGNEKLFF. In nucleotides, the CDR3 is TGTGCCAGCAGTTTGAAGGGTAATGAAAAACTGTTTTTT.

This clonotype was picked up a small number of times. The CDR3 sequence: CASSLRTSGAYEQYF. The CDR3 DNA follows: TGTGCCAGCAGCTTACGGACTAGCGGGGCCTACGAGCAGTACTTC. The V and J genes are TRBV7-8 and TRBJ2-7, with TRBD2 identical over 12 bases. The CDR3 runs 15 residues. Germline loops: CDR1 SGHVS, CDR2 FQNEAQ. V trimming: 2 bases; J trimming: 2 bases; junction bases outside the gene matches: 1. Complete variable domain (other parts from reference TRBV7-8 and TRBJ2-7): GAGVSQSPRYKVAKRGQDVALRCDPISGHVSLFWYQQALGQGPEFLTYFQNEAQLDKSGLPSDRFFAERPEGSVSTLKIQRTQQEDSAVYLCASSLRTSGAYEQYFGPGTRLTVT.

This clonotype was found a few times. The CDR3 DNA is TGTGCCAGCAGCTTAGATGTGGCATACTATGGCTACACCTTC. This codes for CASSLDVAYYGYTF. The chain employs TRBV7-9 and TRBJ1-2; no clear D. This CDR3 is built from 14 residues. The germline CDR1 and CDR2 sequences are SEHNR and FQNEAQ (reference sequence). Trimming removed 1 base at V and 3 bases at J, with 9 bases between.

About this clonotype: The junction shows a germline mismatch at one end, possibly a read error. The V and J genes are TRBV12-3 or TRBV12-4 and TRBJ1-1, with D possibly TRBD1 on 5 matching bases. This CDR3 is built from 12 residues. In DNA form, the CDR3 reads TGTGCCGGCAGTTTAGGGGACACTGAAGCTTTCTTT. It encodes CAGSLGDTEAFF.

The gene calls are TRBV6-5 and TRBJ2-3; 9 nucleotides align to TRBD2. The V gene end was trimmed by 5 bases and the J gene end by 5 bases; junction bases not matched to a gene: 11. The germline V gene encodes CDR1 MNHEY and CDR2 SVGAGI. The CDR3 sequence is 16 residues long. Here the CDR3 DNA reads TGTGCCAGCAGTCCCTCGGGACTAGCCCAGTTAGATACGCAGTATTTT. This gives the protein CASSPSGLAQLDTQYF.